The entry that follows covers one T cell receptor beta chain sequence. Stated time point: baseline pretreatment blood. Treatment noted: 15 Gy SBRT to primary tumor, nephrectomy 4 weeks later. Clones were sequenced by immunoSEQ multiplex PCR, and TCRdb holds only the in-frame ones, with some missing. Among 140,000 to 150,000 clones listed, 88% were seen once. These data are taken from a study of radiation and T cells in renal cell carcinoma. The CDR3 extends over 12 amino acids. Germline V lookup: CDR1 SNHLY, CDR2 FYNNEI. V lost 7 bases and J lost 5, with 10 bases in between. The sample was blood, taken from a patient whose treatment included radiotherapy and nephrectomy. The TCR comes from a woman in her seventies with renal cell carcinoma. The V call is TRBV2, the J call TRBJ2-3, with unresolved D. CDR3: CASKRTGDTQYF. CDR3 nucleotides: TGTGCCAGCAAAAGAACTGGAGATACGCAGTATTTT.